This TCR beta chain was recovered during a study of blood T cell repertoires in COVID-19. Data came from immunoSEQ multiplex PCR; TCRdb stores just in-frame clones and leaves some out. This table has around 250,000 clones, about 86% appearing once. V was shortened by 5 bases and J by 1 base, with 12 bases between the two germline ends. Germline CDR1 and CDR2: MNHEY and SVGAGI. The CDR3 totals 14 residues. Which cohort a participant joined came from the clinical history participants gave. The rearrangement uses TRBV6-5 and TRBJ2-7; perhaps TRBD1 as D (6 bases). The sample consisted of PBMCs or T cells enriched from blood (not recorded which). The sequence was collected from a man aged 30 to 39 with acute COVID-19. The CDR3 DNA follows: TGTGCCAGCAGTAACCCACAGGGTTCCTACGAGCAGTACGTC. It specifies CASSNPQGSYEQYV.